This T cell receptor (beta chain) was sequenced in a study of T cells in localized non-small cell lung cancer. Study findings and constraints: Appearing in adjacent lung were a median roughly 59 of the top 100 tumor clones. Clonality of T cells reached its maximum in uninvolved adjacent lung, surpassing tumor. Elevated blood T cell density was associated with longer overall survival.

Clones were sequenced by immunoSEQ multiplex PCR, and TCRdb holds only the in-frame ones, with some missing. The sample holds fewer than 25,000 clones, 90% to 95% seen once. As regards this clone: The antigen remains unidentified.

Per the germline V gene, CDR1 is MGHRA and CDR2 is YSYEKL. V was cut by 8 bases and J by 2 bases, with 14 bases left in between. The CDR3 loop spans 14 amino acids. The specimen was peripheral blood, collected before any cancer treatment. The V and J genes are TRBV4-1 and TRBJ2-3; no definite D call. This receptor was obtained from a male donor aged 60 or over with stage I squamous cell lung carcinoma. The CDR3 loop reads CASAPDPNTDTQYF. The CDR3 nucleotides are TGCGCCAGCGCCCCGGATCCCAACACAGATACGCAGTATTTT.